Listed below are T cell receptor beta chains from one sample, sequenced in a study of blood T cell repertoires in COVID-19. Data came from immunoSEQ multiplex PCR; TCRdb stores just in-frame clones and leaves some out. The sample has tens of thousands of clones; around 89% are singletons. Sequencing used peripheral blood. These receptor sequences come from an elderly woman with active COVID-19. The CDR3 runs from the conserved cysteine through the conserved F or W. Each record gives: V gene, D gene, clone size, J gene, CDR3 DNA, CDR3 protein. The D gene is left open where the match is weak. Part of the rows lack a size; the others show once, few, many or a class for expanded clones.

v_gene: TRBV20-1; d_gene: TRBD2; abundance: .; j_gene: TRBJ2-1; CDR3nt: TGCAGTGCTTGGACTAGAGATGAGCAGTTCTTC; CDR3aa: CSAWTRDEQFF
v_gene: TRBV5-1; d_gene: TRBD2; abundance: .; j_gene: TRBJ2-3; CDR3nt: TGCGCCAGCAGCTTGGCTCTAGCGGGAGGCACAGATACGCAGTATTTT; CDR3aa: CASSLALAGGTDTQYF
v_gene: TRBV9; d_gene: .; abundance: .; j_gene: TRBJ1-6; CDR3nt: TGTGCCAGCAGCGTGGGGACATATAATTCACCCCTCCACTTT; CDR3aa: CASSVGTYNSPLHF
v_gene: TRBV2; d_gene: .; abundance: .; j_gene: TRBJ2-1; CDR3nt: TGTGCCAGCAGGGGGGGATCGAATGAGCAGTTCTTC; CDR3aa: CASRGGSNEQFF
v_gene: TRBV5-1; d_gene: .; abundance: .; j_gene: TRBJ1-1; CDR3nt: TGCGCCAGCAGCTCTTCCAGCGGGAGGACTGAAGCTTTCTTT; CDR3aa: CASSSSSGRTEAFF
v_gene: TRBV5-1; d_gene: .; abundance: .; j_gene: TRBJ2-1; CDR3nt: TGCGCCAGCAGCTTGATCTGGGCCCGGGGCTCCTACAATGAGCAGTTCTTC; CDR3aa: CASSLIWARGSYNEQFF
v_gene: TRBV28; d_gene: .; abundance: .; j_gene: TRBJ1-5; CDR3nt: TGTGCCAGCAGTTTAATCGATCAGGCGGACAGCCACAATCAGCCCCAGCATTTT; CDR3aa: CASSLIDQADSHNQPQHF
v_gene: TRBV7-3; d_gene: TRBD2; abundance: .; j_gene: TRBJ2-5; CDR3nt: TGTGCCAGCAGCTTTGGGGGTAGCGGGACGGAGACCCAGTACTTC; CDR3aa: CASSFGGSGTETQYF
v_gene: TRBV11-3; d_gene: .; abundance: .; j_gene: TRBJ2-7; CDR3nt: TGTGCCAGCAGCTTAGCTTCTCAGGGCGAGCAGTACTTC; CDR3aa: CASSLASQGEQYF
v_gene: TRBV25-1; d_gene: .; abundance: .; j_gene: TRBJ2-3; CDR3nt: TGTGCCAGCAGTGGGGTAGCCACAGATACGCAGTATTTT; CDR3aa: CASSGVATDTQYF
v_gene: TRBV7-2; d_gene: .; abundance: .; j_gene: TRBJ1-5; CDR3nt: TGTGCCAGCAGCTTAAAAGGGGCTGTAGGCAATCAGCCCCAGCATTTT; CDR3aa: CASSLKGAVGNQPQHF
v_gene: TRBV7-2; d_gene: TRBD2; abundance: .; j_gene: TRBJ2-3; CDR3nt: TGTGCCAGCAGAGGCGGGAGAGAGAGTACAGATACGCAGTATTTT; CDR3aa: CASRGGRESTDTQYF
v_gene: TRBV6-6; d_gene: .; abundance: .; j_gene: TRBJ2-1; CDR3nt: TGTGCCAGCAGTCTTACCTCGGGTGAGCAGTTCTTC; CDR3aa: CASSLTSGEQFF
v_gene: TRBV9; d_gene: TRBD1; abundance: .; j_gene: TRBJ2-7; CDR3nt: TGTGCCAGCAGCTCGGCAGGACAGGGTTATTTCGAGCAGTACTTC; CDR3aa: CASSSAGQGYFEQYF
v_gene: TRBV7-9; d_gene: TRBD2; abundance: .; j_gene: TRBJ2-7; CDR3nt: TGTGCCAGCAGCTCCAGAACCGGGACTAACTACGAGCAGTACTTC; CDR3aa: CASSSRTGTNYEQYF
v_gene: TRBV7-9; d_gene: .; abundance: .; j_gene: TRBJ2-3; CDR3nt: TGTGCCAGCAGCGCCTTGGACTATTCCTCCACAGATACGCAGTATTTT; CDR3aa: CASSALDYSSTDTQYF
v_gene: TRBV7-2; d_gene: .; abundance: once; j_gene: TRBJ2-7; CDR3nt: TGTGCCAGCAGCGCGGACAGATACGAGCAGTACTTC; CDR3aa: CASSADRYEQYF
v_gene: TRBV6-6; d_gene: .; abundance: .; j_gene: TRBJ2-6; CDR3nt: TGTGCCAGCAGCCTAGGCGCTGGGGCCAACGTCCTGACTTTC; CDR3aa: CASSLGAGANVLTF
v_gene: TRBV7-8; d_gene: .; abundance: .; j_gene: TRBJ2-7; CDR3nt: TGTGCCAGCAGCCACCGGGGGTATTTCTACGAGCAGTACTTC; CDR3aa: CASSHRGYFYEQYF
v_gene: TRBV28; d_gene: TRBD1; abundance: .; j_gene: TRBJ2-7; CDR3nt: TGTGCCAGCCACCGAATAGGGACAGGGGCGTCCGAGCAGTACTTC; CDR3aa: CASHRIGTGASEQYF
v_gene: TRBV6-6; d_gene: TRBD1; abundance: once; j_gene: TRBJ1-1; CDR3nt: TGTGCCACTGACAGGGGTCTGAACACTGAAGCTTTCTTT; CDR3aa: CATDRGLNTEAFF
v_gene: TRBV21-1; d_gene: .; abundance: .; j_gene: TRBJ2-5; CDR3nt: TGTGCCAGCAGGACCTCGGGACAGGTTCAAGAGACCCAGTACTTC; CDR3aa: CASRTSGQVQETQYF
v_gene: TRBV11-2; d_gene: .; abundance: many; j_gene: TRBJ2-1; CDR3nt: TGTGCCAGCAGCCATAAATCGCGGTACAATGAGCAGTTCTTC; CDR3aa: CASSHKSRYNEQFF
v_gene: TRBV3-1/TRBV3-2; d_gene: TRBD1; abundance: .; j_gene: TRBJ1-2; CDR3nt: TGTGCCAGCAGCCAGCAGGGGGGAAACTATGGCTACACCTTC; CDR3aa: CASSQQGGNYGYTF
v_gene: TRBV29-1; d_gene: TRBD1; abundance: .; j_gene: TRBJ1-1; CDR3nt: TGCAGCGTGGAGAAAGTCAGGGGGGACGGCACTGAAGCTTTCTTT; CDR3aa: CSVEKVRGDGTEAFF
v_gene: TRBV7-2; d_gene: TRBD1; abundance: .; j_gene: TRBJ2-2; CDR3nt: TGTGCCAGCAGCTGGACAGGGGTGACCGGGGAGCTGTTTTTT; CDR3aa: CASSWTGVTGELFF
v_gene: TRBV15; d_gene: .; abundance: .; j_gene: TRBJ2-1; CDR3nt: TGTGCCACCAGCACGGGGTCAGGTTCCGGTGAGCAGTTCTTC; CDR3aa: CATSTGSGSGEQFF
v_gene: TRBV6-2/TRBV6-3; d_gene: .; abundance: .; j_gene: TRBJ2-1; CDR3nt: TGTGCCAGCAGTTATCCCCAGGACTTTGCCTACAATGAGCAGTTCTTC; CDR3aa: CASSYPQDFAYNEQFF
v_gene: TRBV28; d_gene: .; abundance: .; j_gene: TRBJ2-4; CDR3nt: TGTGCCAGCAGCTCGCCGGGTTTTGACAAAAACATTCAGTACTTC; CDR3aa: CASSSPGFDKNIQYF
v_gene: TRBV5-4; d_gene: .; abundance: .; j_gene: TRBJ1-6; CDR3nt: TGTGCCAGCAGCTTTCTGGGGGCAGGGAGGGTCGGTAATTCACCCCTCCACTTT; CDR3aa: CASSFLGAGRVGNSPLHF
v_gene: TRBV7-2; d_gene: TRBD2; abundance: .; j_gene: TRBJ2-1; CDR3nt: TGTGCCAGCAGCTTAAGTTTACTAGCGGGCACCTCCTACAATGAGCAGTTCTTC; CDR3aa: CASSLSLLAGTSYNEQFF
v_gene: TRBV4-2; d_gene: TRBD1; abundance: .; j_gene: TRBJ1-6; CDR3nt: TGTGCCAGCAGCCAAGAGGGACAGCGTTTGATTAATTCACCCCTCCACTTT; CDR3aa: CASSQEGQRLINSPLHF
v_gene: TRBV28; d_gene: .; abundance: few; j_gene: TRBJ2-7; CDR3nt: TGTGCCAGCAGTTTAGGCCTTTACGAGCAGTACTTC; CDR3aa: CASSLGLYEQYF
v_gene: TRBV5-6; d_gene: .; abundance: .; j_gene: TRBJ2-3; CDR3nt: TGTGCCAGCAGCTTGTCAGCGACAGATACGCAGTATTTT; CDR3aa: CASSLSATDTQYF
v_gene: TRBV6-2/TRBV6-3; d_gene: .; abundance: .; j_gene: TRBJ2-3; CDR3nt: TGTGCCAGCAGTTTCGGTTTTACAGGGCAGTATTTT; CDR3aa: CASSFGFTGQYF
v_gene: TRBV7-2; d_gene: TRBD2; abundance: .; j_gene: TRBJ2-1; CDR3nt: TGTGCCAGCAGGAGTGCAGGGACTAGCTCCTACAATGAGCAGTTCTTC; CDR3aa: CASRSAGTSSYNEQFF
v_gene: TRBV5-1; d_gene: TRBD2; abundance: .; j_gene: TRBJ2-1; CDR3nt: TGCGCCAGCAGCCCCGCGGGACTAGCGGGAAGAAATGAGCAGTTCTTC; CDR3aa: CASSPAGLAGRNEQFF
v_gene: TRBV18; d_gene: TRBD1; abundance: .; j_gene: TRBJ2-5; CDR3nt: TGTGCCAGCTCACCGGGGACAGGGGAACAAGAGACCCAGTACTTC; CDR3aa: CASSPGTGEQETQYF
v_gene: TRBV7-7; d_gene: .; abundance: .; j_gene: TRBJ2-3; CDR3nt: TGTGCCAGCAGGGGGAGTGGGGATACGCAGTATTTT; CDR3aa: CASRGSGDTQYF
v_gene: TRBV28; d_gene: TRBD1; abundance: .; j_gene: TRBJ2-4; CDR3nt: TGTGCCAGCAGTGACAGGGTAGCCAAAAACATTCAGTACTTC; CDR3aa: CASSDRVAKNIQYF
v_gene: TRBV4-3; d_gene: .; abundance: .; j_gene: TRBJ1-1; CDR3nt: TGCGCCAGCAGCCAAGTAGGAGGCACTGAAGCTTTCTTT; CDR3aa: CASSQVGGTEAFF
v_gene: TRBV24-1; d_gene: .; abundance: .; j_gene: TRBJ2-7; CDR3nt: TGTGCCACAGGAGGTGCGGGATCCTACGAGCAGTACTTC; CDR3aa: CATGGAGSYEQYF
v_gene: TRBV3-1/TRBV3-2; d_gene: .; abundance: .; j_gene: TRBJ2-7; CDR3nt: TGTGCCAGCAGCGATCGAGGTGGTGCCTACGAGCAGTACTTC; CDR3aa: CASSDRGGAYEQYF
v_gene: TRBV4-3; d_gene: TRBD2; abundance: .; j_gene: TRBJ2-1; CDR3nt: TGCGCCAGCAGCCAAGATTATGGACTAGCGGGACGCATCAATGAGCAGTTCTTC; CDR3aa: CASSQDYGLAGRINEQFF
v_gene: TRBV28; d_gene: TRBD1; abundance: .; j_gene: TRBJ2-1; CDR3nt: TGTGCCAGCAGGCTCGGGACAGGTCCTCCCAATGAGCAGTTCTTC; CDR3aa: CASRLGTGPPNEQFF
v_gene: TRBV6-5; d_gene: TRBD2; abundance: .; j_gene: TRBJ2-7; CDR3nt: TGTGCCAGCAGTTCCATAGCGGGAGGGCCCTACGAGCAGTACTTC; CDR3aa: CASSSIAGGPYEQYF